The 9 T cell receptor beta chains in this list originate from one sample, sequenced in a study of T cells in Graves' hyperthyroidism and ophthalmopathy. It was RNA transcripts that yielded the amplified TCR beta CDR3 regions. Researchers ran a first-round RT-PCR on the TCR CDR3 using the HTBI primer set. One entry per CDR3 protein results from TCRdb running MiXCR on the multiplex PCR reads. The sample has 610,000 or so distinct CDR3 sequences, 46% seen once. The sequenced material came from peripheral blood or thyroid tissue (not recorded which). Source of these receptors: a woman aged 18-29 years with Graves' hyperthyroidism.

At least ten counts were recorded for this clonotype. J is TRBJ1-2 and V is TRBV6-1; unclear D gene. The CDR3 length is 13 residues. CDR1 and CDR2 (germline): MNHNS, SASEGT. V was clipped by 7 bases and J by 5 bases, with 14 bases between them. CDR3 loop: CASNPGIEYGYTF. The DNA of the CDR3 is TGTGCCAGCAACCCAGGAATTGAGTATGGCTACACCTTC.

This clonotype was seen ten or more times. The CDR3 is CASSYSKRDRGIHEAFF. CDR3 bases: TGTGCCAGCAGTTACTCGAAACGCGACAGGGGGATCCATGAAGCTTTCTTT. The chain is built from TRBV6-6 and TRBJ1-1; 9 nucleotides agree with TRBD1. Germline V gene lookup returns CDR1 MNHNY and CDR2 SVGAGI (reference sequence). Losses at the gene ends were 0 bases for V and 7 bases for J; bases not matched to a gene: 12. CDR3 length: 17 amino acids.

This clonotype was found once. This chain connects TRBV29-1 to TRBJ2-7; D is unclear. Germline-derived CDR1 and CDR2 are SQVTM and ANQGSEA. This CDR3 is 13 amino acids long. The V gene lost 2 bases and the J gene lost 6 bases, with 14 bases spanning the gap. CDR3 nucleotides: TGCAGCGTTGAAACAAGGCTGACTTTCGAGCAGTACTTC. Its translation is CSVETRLTFEQYF.

This clonotype was recorded a few times. V is TRBV27 and J is TRBJ2-7; maybe TRBD2 (6 bases). The V gene's germline CDR1 is MNHEY and CDR2 SMNVEV (reference sequence). Trimming removed 6 bases at V and 6 bases at J, with 18 bases between. This CDR3 has 14 residues. The CDR3 DNA sequence: TGTGCCAGCAGCCCCGTGGAGGGCCGGGTCGAGCAGTACTTC. As protein: CASSPVEGRVEQYF.

About this clonotype itself: A read error may be the cause here, since a much bigger clone is one base away. This is likely a read error, given that the CDR3 carries no conserved phenylalanine or tryptophan at its end. V and J are TRBV3-1 and TRBJ1-1, with D hard to call. Germline CDR1 reads LGHDT; CDR2 reads YNNKEL (reference sequence). Trimming took off 3 bases at V and 4 bases at J, with 9 bases between the two ends. The CDR3 runs to 13 residues. In DNA form, the CDR3 reads TGTGCCAGCAGCCAGATTAGAGGCACTGAAGCTTTCCTT. Translated: CASSQIRGTEAFL.

This clonotype appeared many times. The chain recombines TRBV4-1 with TRBJ2-2; 7 bases match TRBD2. Germline V gene data show CDR1 as MGHRA and CDR2 as YSYEKL. This CDR3 is 15 amino acids long. V lost 2 bases and J lost 6; bases outside the gene matches: 6. CDR3 nucleotide sequence: TGCGCCAGCAGCCAACCCCGGGGGGACCCCGGGGAGCTGTTTTTT. Its protein product is CASSQPRGDPGELFF.

The genes are TRBV29-1 and TRBJ2-7, with D maybe TRBD2 (5 bases). The V gene lost 7 bases and the J gene lost 9 bases, with 10 bases spanning the gap. This CDR3 has 9 residues. Germline V gives CDR1 SQVTM, CDR2 ANQGSEA. CDR3 region: CSATRGQYF. CDR3 nucleotide sequence: TGCAGCGCCACCCGGGGGCAGTACTTC.

The gene calls are TRBV2 and TRBJ2-3, with D unresolved. Germline values: CDR1 SNHLY, CDR2 FYNNEI. The germline V and J ends were trimmed by 5 bases and 6 bases, with 12 bases remaining between them. This CDR3 contains 13 residues. CDR3 protein: CASSSSQKDTQYF. CDR3 DNA sequence: TGTGCCAGCAGTAGTTCACAAAAGGATACGCAGTATTTT.

This clonotype was counted only a few times. V gene TRBV19 combines with J gene TRBJ1-5; possibly TRBD1 for D (5 bases). Germline V gene sequence: CDR1 LNHDA, CDR2 SQIVND (reference sequence). The CDR3 spans 16 residues. V was trimmed by 4 bases and J by 2 bases, leaving 15 bases between them. CDR3 in DNA: TGTGCCAGTAGTACCCGGGACCCGGGGCGCAATCAGCCCCAGCATTTT. It encodes CASSTRDPGRNQPQHF.